Listed below are T cell receptor beta chains from one sample, sequenced in a study of blood T cell repertoires in COVID-19. Assay: immunoSEQ multiplex PCR; the TCRdb copy retains only in-frame clones and omits some. Of about 180,000 clones listed, nearly 80% were seen once; the top ten hold approximately 15%. Material: PBMCs or T cells enriched from blood (not recorded which). These receptors were collected from a man in his 60s who had been exposed to COVID-19. The conserved cysteine and the conserved F or W are not part of the CDR3 here. The order of the fields is V gene, CDR3 protein.

v_gene: TRBV19
CDR3aa: ASSIDLLGWTGELF

v_gene: TRBV27
CDR3aa: ASSFGLVGDTQY

v_gene: TRBV7-2
CDR3aa: ASSQGQGFAGELF

v_gene: TRBV6-4
CDR3aa: ASRRDGGSYNEQF

v_gene: TRBV29-1
CDR3aa: SASGTGAYGYT

v_gene: TRBV11-2
CDR3aa: ASNKPTSGRGEQY

v_gene: TRBV5-1
CDR3aa: ASSVTGPPQPQH

v_gene: TRBV28
CDR3aa: ASSLQERVGTEAF

v_gene: TRBV21-1
CDR3aa: ASSKSWIRGTLERDQETQY

v_gene: TRBV5-4
CDR3aa: ASSPRVQGFEQY

v_gene: TRBV28
CDR3aa: ASSRDRVVDTQY

v_gene: TRBV19
CDR3aa: ASGGGNEQF

v_gene: TRBV28
CDR3aa: ASVPGGNNSPLH

v_gene: TRBV24-1
CDR3aa: ATSDRTTGQQF